At least ten counts were recorded for the clone carrying this TCR beta chain. Its antigen is not known. Patients aged 18 to 65 had newly diagnosed hyperthyroidism of under 2 months' duration. Lactation, pregnancy, other autoimmune disease or uncontrolled infection excluded patients. The sample belongs to a study of T cells in Graves' hyperthyroidism and ophthalmopathy. Whole-study context: Peripheral blood specimens were obtained at initial diagnosis, prior to any treatment.

Overall study results and limits: Before onset, ophthalmopathy was predicted by the model a median roughly six months earlier.

What was amplified from RNA transcripts were TCR beta CDR3 regions. A first-round RT-PCR of the TCR CDR3 used the HTBI primer set. TCRdb itself ran the multiplex PCR reads through MiXCR, one entry per CDR3 protein. The table includes about 840,000 distinct CDR3 sequences, roughly 37% detected once. V lost 5 bases, J lost 7 bases, and 2 bases stayed unmatched. Germline V lookup: CDR1 SEHNR, CDR2 FQNEAQ (reference sequence). This CDR3 has 13 residues. Source material: blood. The chain uses TRBV7-9 and TRBJ1-6; 7 bases line up with TRBD1. This TCR derives from a man between 18 and 35 years old with Graves' hyperthyroidism. CDR3 loop: CASSPQGNSPLHF. CDR3 nucleotide sequence: TGTGCCAGCAGCCCACAGGGGAATTCACCCCTCCACTTT.